This T cell receptor beta chain came from a study of blood T cells in healthy people across ages. General study points: Not knowing donor CMV status may have confounded expanded clonotype changes.

Whenever a sample was processed, at least 6 million PBMCs were isolated. Primers used in a second PCR of roughly 7 to 12 cycles were a sample-barcoded 5' primer and a J-beta primer mix. With 12 random nucleotides, a template-switch adaptor tagged each individual cDNA molecule. TCRdb processed the 5' RACE reads anew with MiXCR; each CDR3 protein has one entry. Of some 1,800,000 distinct CDR3 sequences in the sample, 35% to 50% were seen once. This CDR3 region has 15 residues. Germline V gene data show CDR1 as DFQATT and CDR2 as SNEGSKA (reference sequence). With V trimmed by 4 bases and J by 8 bases, 15 bases remained unmatched. Details on this clonotype: Its target is not known.

The origin of this receptor is a human donor in good health. V gene TRBV20-1 combines with J gene TRBJ1-2, with 8 bases that match TRBD1. Sequencing was performed on blood. In DNA form, the CDR3 reads TGCAGTGCTACCGTCAGGCAGGGGGCCGGAGGAGGCTACACCTTC. This translates into CSATVRQGAGGGYTF.